This TCR beta chain was retrieved from a study of cytomegalovirus exposure and HLA in healthy donors. Study-wide background: The early release's HLA-typed donors yielded some 85 million unique TCRs.

Only a few counts were recorded for this clone. Its antigen is not known. Use of 60 Vbeta and 13 Jbeta primers characterized the PCR. Using immunoSEQ multiplex PCR, the repertoire was profiled, and TCRdb retains in-frame clones only, with some absent. The table has 180,000 or so clones, approximately 73% seen once. Study observations and caveats: Earlier analysis yielded a pattern in which most TCR beta V segments were productive about 90% or about 30% of the time.

Germline CDR1 and CDR2: MDHEN and SYDVKM. The CDR3 loop spans 14 amino acids. V was trimmed by 7 bases and J by 2 bases, leaving 14 bases between them. The V call is TRBV28, the J call TRBJ1-2, with D possibly being TRBD1 (6 bases). The receptor comes from a woman aged 30 to 39 in good health and CMV-seropositive. The material sequenced was PBMCs. CDR3 DNA sequence: TGTGCCAGCAACCCGCGAAGGGGGAACTATGGCTACACCTTC. As protein: CASNPRRGNYGYTF.